Each of the 14 T cell receptor beta chains below was sequenced from the same sample in a study of T cell repertoires in cytomegalovirus infection. TCRdb fed the reads into MiXCR, producing one record per CDR3 protein. The sample lists roughly 720,000 distinct CDR3 sequences, roughly a third occurring once. Specimen: PBMCs. The source is a human donor in good health (CMV status not recorded). Some clones in this sample may be carry-over from other donors' samples.

About this clonotype itself: A much larger clone sits a single nucleotide away, making a read error possible. This rearrangement joins TRBV7-2 to TRBJ1-1; TRBD1 matches at 7 bases. Germline trimming cut 5 bases from V and 1 base from J; bases unmatched to any gene: 10. Germline CDR1 and CDR2: SGHTA and FQGNSA. The CDR3 length is 16 residues. The CDR3 coding sequence is TGTGCCAGCAGCCCCCCCAGGGGGTGCCGGAACACTGAAGCTTTCTTT. Translation gives CASSPPRGCRNTEAFF.

This clonotype came up a few times. The genes are TRBV7-9 and TRBJ2-7; tentatively, D is TRBD1 or TRBD2 (5 bases each). The V end lost 6 bases, the J end lost 2 bases, and 17 bases lay between the germline ends. The CDR3 totals 15 residues. Looked up from germline, CDR1 is SEHNR and CDR2 is FQNEAQ (reference sequence). The CDR3 region is CASSNGQSGPYEQYF. In DNA, the CDR3 is TGTGCCAGCAGTAATGGTCAATCGGGGCCCTACGAGCAGTACTTC.

This clonotype was seen only a few times. This sequence joins TRBV6-1 and TRBJ1-5, with 7 positions matching TRBD1. Germline-derived CDR1 and CDR2 are MNHNS and SASEGT. Trimming at V came to 2 bases and at J to 3 bases, leaving 7 bases not matched to a gene. The CDR3 contains 16 residues. The CDR3 bases are TGTGCCAGCAGTGAATGGGGCAGGGGGAACAATCAGCCCCAGCATTTT. Translating gives CASSEWGRGNNQPQHF.

Note on this clonotype: One junction end disagrees with the germline gene, perhaps due to a read error. CDR3 coding DNA: TGTGCCAGCAGTTCGGCCCGCGGAGCCTTTTCTGGGGCCAACGGCCTGACTTTC. Amino acid sequence: CASSSARGAFSGANGLTF. The V and J genes are TRBV7-6 and TRBJ2-6; a possible D gene is TRBD1 (5 bases). CDR3 size: 18 residues. Looked up from germline, CDR1 is SGHVS and CDR2 is FNYEAQ.

V usage is TRBV4-2 and J usage is TRBJ2-2; no reliable D call. The CDR3 sequence is 16 residues long. The V gene lost 0 bases and the J gene lost 1 base, with 9 bases spanning the gap. CDR1 is LGHNA and CDR2 is YNFKEQ in the germline V gene. The CDR3 DNA reads as TGTGCCAGCAGCCAAGAATGGGGTCAGAACACCGGGGAGCTGTTTTTT. Translating gives CASSQEWGQNTGELFF.

For this clonotype: The CDR3 does not end in the conserved phenylalanine or tryptophan, so this is likely a read error. The limits of the CDR3 on the DNA are not certain, so only TCRdb's listed CDR3 is given. The chain uses TRBV20-1 and TRBJ2-1; TRBD1 reflects the table's D call only, with no check against the DNA. CDR1 is DFQATT and CDR2 is SNEGSKA in the germline V gene (reference sequence). The CDR3 is 14 residues long, ends included. CDR3 in amino acids: CSARKQGVMNEQLL.

V gene TRBV20-1 combines with J gene TRBJ2-1, with unresolved D. Germline CDR1 is DFQATT and CDR2 is SNEGSKA (reference sequence). Trimming cost V 6 bases and J 0 bases, with 21 bases left between them. There are 17 residues in the CDR3. The CDR3 bases are TGCAGTGCCATCCGGGCCCTCGGGTTCGGCTCCTACAATGAGCAGTTCTTC. This codes for CSAIRALGFGSYNEQFF.

This rearrangement joins TRBV12-3 or TRBV12-4 to TRBJ1-6; the D is unclear. The CDR3 has 14 residues. The V and J ends lost 3 bases and 4 bases respectively, with 7 bases between them. This CDR3 reads CASSLPGYNSPLHF. CDR3 nucleotide sequence: TGTGCCAGCAGTTTGCCAGGTTATAATTCACCCCTCCACTTT.

This chain connects TRBV11-2 to TRBJ2-3; D ambiguous. This CDR3 contains 17 residues. Trimming removed 2 bases from V and 3 bases from J, with 18 bases in between. From germline, CDR1 is SGHAT and CDR2 FQNNGV. CDR3 DNA: TGTGCCAGCAGCTTAATATCCCCTAGTTTTCGGACAGATACGCAGTATTTT. Amino acid sequence: CASSLISPSFRTDTQYF.

V is TRBV7-2 and J is TRBJ1-2, with 8 nucleotides matching TRBD1. CDR1 and CDR2 (germline): SGHTA, FQGNSA. This CDR3 is 15 amino acids long. Losses at the gene ends were 5 bases for V and 3 bases for J; bases not matched to a gene: 8. CDR3 in DNA: TGTGCCAGCAGCCCCAGACAGGGGCCCTACTATGGCTACACCTTC. Its translation is CASSPRQGPYYGYTF. Using reference TRBV7-2 and TRBJ1-2 for the parts outside the CDR3, the full variable domain is GAGVSQSPSNKVTEKGKDVELRCDPISGHTALYWYRQSLGQGLEFLIYFQGNSAPDKSGLPSDRFSAERTGGSVSTLTIQRTQQEDSAVYLCASSPRQGPYYGYTFGSGTRLTVV.

The chain employs TRBV27 and TRBJ2-7; the D is unclear. This CDR3 has 17 amino acids. In germline, CDR1 is MNHEY, CDR2 SMNVEV (reference sequence). The germline V and J ends were trimmed by 6 bases and 3 bases, with 24 bases remaining between them. CDR3 nucleotide sequence: TGTGCCAGCAGGATCCACTCTATATCCCCCAGCAACTACGAGCAGTACTTC. Its protein product is CASRIHSISPSNYEQYF.

The rearrangement joins TRBV15 to TRBJ1-1, with no clear D. The CDR3 length is 16 residues. Looked up from germline, CDR1 is LNHNV and CDR2 is YYDKDF (reference sequence). Trimming removed 0 bases from V and 3 bases from J, with 14 bases in between. The CDR3 loop reads CATSRDRSASYTEAFF. In nucleotides, the CDR3 is TGTGCCACCAGCAGAGATCGATCGGCCTCCTACACTGAAGCTTTCTTT.

This clonotype was detected a few times. This rearrangement joins TRBV27 to TRBJ1-1; D remains ambiguous. Per the germline V gene, CDR1 is MNHEY and CDR2 is SMNVEV (reference sequence). V lost 3 bases, J lost 7 bases, and 12 bases lay in between. The CDR3 spans 13 residues. The CDR3 loop reads CASSFSDDSEAFF. The CDR3 DNA follows: TGTGCCAGCAGTTTCTCAGACGATAGTGAAGCTTTCTTT.

The gene calls are TRBV9 and TRBJ1-1; possibly TRBD1 for D (5 bases). CDR3 size: 15 residues. Trimming took off 4 bases at V and 9 bases at J, with 22 bases between the two ends. Germline V gene lookup returns CDR1 SGDLS and CDR2 YYNGEE. CDR3 sequence: CASSPPWDQTLKAFF. Here the CDR3 DNA reads TGTGCCAGCAGCCCCCCCTGGGACCAGACACTGAAAGCTTTCTTT.